The clone carrying this TCR beta chain has just a few counts. Its target is unknown. Time point given: healthy volunteer bleed at 2 weeks. Total RNA was extracted from unfractionated whole blood. This sample was taken from a study of human T cells and chemical hapten exposure. The study, taken as a whole, reports: TCRs above 1 in 1000 frequency did not change with DPC sensitization.

The CDR3 is 13 amino acids. V gave up 4 bases and J gave up 5 bases, with 14 bases separating them. Per germline, CDR1 DFQATT and CDR2 SNEGSKA (reference sequence). Original processing notes: TCRs per sample had a median of approximately 88,000 and ranged from roughly 20,000 to 690,600. TCRdb re-called the RACE reads through MiXCR, storing one row per CDR3 protein. The V and J calls here are based on TCRdb, not the publication. The table has 28,000 or so distinct CDR3 sequences, less than 8% seen once; the top ten hold approximately 10%. The V gene is TRBV20-1, the J gene TRBJ2-5; weak D call: TRBD1 (7 bases). The TCR was taken from a human donor in good health. Some clones in this sample may be carry-over from other donors' samples. Sequenced input: whole blood. CDR3 in amino acids: CSANGQAGETQYF. CDR3 bases: TGCAGTGCTAACGGACAGGCGGGGGAGACCCAGTACTTC.